The 3 T cell receptor beta chains below all came from one sample that was sequenced in a study of blood T cell repertoires in COVID-19. TCRdb keeps only in-frame clones here, not all; method: immunoSEQ multiplex PCR. The table lists about 520,000 clones, approximately 83% of them singletons. Material for sequencing was peripheral blood. These receptors were obtained from a human donor in a cohort sampled during active COVID-19.

The chain joins TRBV10-3 to TRBJ2-3; 8 bases are a match to TRBD2. The CDR3 spans 14 residues. The J segment lost 2 bases and the V segment lost 10 bases, leaving 8 bases of the junction unmatched. Germline V gene data show CDR1 as ENHRY and CDR2 as SYGVKD. The CDR3 sequence: CASRQREPTDTQYF. Written as DNA, the CDR3 is TGTGCCAGCCGTCAGCGGGAGCCCACAGATACGCAGTATTTT.

The chain joins TRBV10-3 to TRBJ2-1; unclear D gene. The length of the CDR3 is 13 residues. Between the trimmed V and J ends, which lost 2 bases and 7 bases, there was a span of 9 bases. Germline-derived CDR1 and CDR2 are ENHRY and SYGVKD. CDR3 sequence reads: CAISELSLNEQFF. The CDR3 coding sequence is TGTGCCATCAGTGAGCTTTCCCTAAATGAGCAGTTCTTC.

The DNA for the CDR3 is TGTGCCAGCAGTGAAGACCCCAGGTCCTATGGCTACACCTTC. This gives the protein CASSEDPRSYGYTF. The genes are TRBV6-1 and TRBJ1-2; D unresolved. Per germline, CDR1 MNHNS and CDR2 SASEGT. Trimming took 1 base from V and 4 from J, leaving 10 bases between them. The CDR3 is 14 amino acids.